The 13 T cell receptor beta chains presented below share a single source sample, sequenced in a study of spatial heterogeneity in lung cancer. Indicated time point: sample taken at primary tumor resection. TCRdb passed the 5' RACE reads through MiXCR, listing each CDR3 protein once. The sample gives fewer than 45,000 distinct CDR3 sequences, approximately 6.2% of which show up once; around 43% is in the top ten. Sequenced here: PBMCs, sampled at surgery. These receptors came from a female donor with early-stage non-small cell lung cancer.

This clonotype was counted at least ten times. The chain links TRBV10-2 to TRBJ1-2; D perhaps matches TRBD1 (5 bases). V was pared by 3 bases and J by 14 bases, with 19 bases between. Germline assignment: CDR1 WSHSY and CDR2 SAAADI. This CDR3 region has 13 residues. The chain's CDR3 is CASSDSRIGDHTF. In DNA, the CDR3 is TGCGCCAGCAGTGACTCCCGCATCGGGGACCATACCTTC.

This clonotype has a handful of counts. The chain uses TRBV7-9 and TRBJ1-1; TRBD1 aligns across 7 bases. There are 13 residues in the CDR3. Germline V lookup: CDR1 SEHNR, CDR2 FQNEAQ (reference sequence). Trimming at V came to 9 bases and at J to 4 bases, leaving 8 bases not matched to a gene. The CDR3 sequence: CASTTGEATEAFF. Here the CDR3 DNA reads TGTGCCAGTACCACAGGGGAGGCCACTGAAGCTTTCTTT.

The rearrangement uses TRBV27 and TRBJ1-1; D is ambiguous. The CDR3 sequence is 16 residues long. V was pared by 6 bases and J by 6 bases, with 23 bases between. From germline, CDR1 is MNHEY and CDR2 SMNVEV (reference sequence). The CDR3 spells CASSPAPASLRPEAFF. For the CDR3, the DNA is TGTGCCAGCAGCCCAGCCCCGGCCAGCTTAAGGCCTGAAGCTTTCTTT.

At least ten counts were recorded for this clonotype. V gene TRBV7-2 combines with J gene TRBJ2-3; 8 bases agree with TRBD1. CDR3 length equals 16 residues. Germline V CDR1 and CDR2: SGHTA, FQGNSA. V lost 5 bases and J lost 5; bases outside the gene matches: 12. The CDR3 nucleotides read TGTGCCAGCAGCCCCCTACGGCAGGGGGCGGGAGATACGCAGTATTTT. The encoded protein is CASSPLRQGAGDTQYF. The whole variable domain, remainder taken from reference TRBV7-2 and TRBJ2-3, is GAGVSQSPSNKVTEKGKDVELRCDPISGHTALYWYRQSLGQGLEFLIYFQGNSAPDKSGLPSDRFSAERTGGSVSTLTIQRTQQEDSAVYLCASSPLRQGAGDTQYFGPGTRLTVL.

This clonotype was found a few times. The chain employs TRBV12-3 or TRBV12-4 and TRBJ1-2; tentative D call: TRBD1 (5 bases). This CDR3 spans 13 amino acids. Between the trimmed V and J ends, which lost 7 bases and 8 bases, there was a span of 17 bases. This CDR3 is CASTDEGRRGYTF. The CDR3 nucleotides are TGTGCCAGCACCGACGAGGGGAGGCGAGGCTACACCTTC.

This clonotype occurred many times. The chain employs TRBV6-4 and TRBJ2-3, with D perhaps TRBD1 (8 bases). Germline values: CDR1 MRHNA, CDR2 SNTAGT. Trimming stripped 7 bases from V and 6 bases from J, with 20 bases between. The length of the CDR3 is 15 residues. CDR3 DNA: TGTGCCAGCACTCCGACAGGGGACTACAGGGATACGCAGTATTTT. This gives the protein CASTPTGDYRDTQYF.

There are many counts of this clonotype. The chain couples TRBV7-2 to TRBJ1-3, with D unclear. Germline V gene sequence: CDR1 SGHTA, CDR2 FQGNSA. V lost 5 bases and J lost 6, with 8 bases in between. This CDR3 region has 12 residues. The CDR3 sequence: CASSKQKNTIYF. CDR3 DNA sequence: TGTGCCAGCAGCAAACAAAAAAACACCATATATTTT.

In nucleotides, the CDR3 is TGTGCCATCAGTCCAGATATCTATGGCTACACCTTC. Translating gives CAISPDIYGYTF. The chain carries TRBV10-3 and TRBJ1-2; no clear D gene. This CDR3 comprises 12 residues. Per the germline V gene, CDR1 is ENHRY and CDR2 is SYGVKD. The ends were cut back, 5 bases at V and 4 bases at J, with 8 bases in the middle.

This clonotype occurred many times. CDR3 sequence reads: CASQGGADTQYF. CDR3 nucleotides: TGTGCCTCCCAGGGGGGGGCAGATACGCAGTATTTT. The V call is TRBV19, the J call TRBJ2-3; either TRBD1 or TRBD2 may fit D (7 bases each). Germline CDR1 is LNHDA and CDR2 is SQIVND (reference sequence). Trimming removed 11 bases at V and 4 bases at J, with 13 bases between. CDR3 size: 12 residues.

The sample holds many counts of this clonotype. The rearrangement joins TRBV12-3 or TRBV12-4 to TRBJ2-1, with 13 bases aligning to TRBD2. There are 16 residues in the CDR3. Losses at the gene ends were 7 bases for V and 9 bases for J; bases not matched to a gene: 12. CDR3 in amino acids: CASTLTSGGASGEQFF. CDR3 sequence (DNA): TGTGCCAGCACCCTTACTAGCGGGGGGGCGAGTGGTGAGCAGTTCTTC.

The table lists this clonotype with many counts. This chain connects TRBV20-1 to TRBJ2-3; TRBD2 might be the D (6 bases). V was pared by 3 bases and J by 0 bases, with 19 bases between. This CDR3 comprises 17 residues. Germline V lookup: CDR1 DFQATT, CDR2 SNEGSKA (reference sequence). The DNA of the CDR3 is TGCAGTGCTAGCCGGCGAGGGGCGGGGCGTAGCACAGATACGCAGTATTTT. This sequence encodes CSASRRGAGRSTDTQYF.

This clonotype has a handful of counts. This chain uses TRBV10-2 with TRBJ1-6; 7 bases match TRBD1. V was clipped by 4 bases and J by 10 bases; unmatched bases: 7. Germline-derived CDR1 and CDR2 are WSHSY and SAAADI. CDR3 length: 14 amino acids. CDR3 DNA sequence: TGCGCCAGCAGTGTGGGACAGAGAGAGTCACCCCTCCACTTT. It specifies CASSVGQRESPLHF.

This clonotype came up many times. The chain recombines TRBV11-2 with TRBJ2-5; TRBD1 matches at 7 bases. V lost 4 bases and J lost 3; bases outside the gene matches: 5. The CDR3 has 14 amino acids. CDR1 is SGHAT and CDR2 is FQNNGV in the germline V gene. CDR3 sequence reads: CASSSDREKETQYF. The DNA for the CDR3 is TGTGCCAGCAGCTCCGACAGGGAAAAAGAGACCCAGTACTTC.